Listed below are T cell receptor beta chains from one sample, sequenced in a study of T cell repertoires in cytomegalovirus infection. Antigens for these TCRs are unknown. Via MiXCR, TCRdb re-called the reads, giving one row per CDR3 protein. The table shows 830,000 or so distinct CDR3 sequences, with about 33% occurring only once. Sequenced material: cultured CD8+ T cells from PBMCs, taken from culture after CMV antigen stimulation. These receptors were obtained from a human donor in good health (CMV status not recorded). Some clones in this sample may be carry-over from other donors' samples. Both conserved end residues are part of each CDR3. D genes are given only for firm matches. Clone size appears in some rows only: once, few, many, or a class for an expanded clone.

v_call: TRBV12-3/TRBV12-4
d_call: NA
j_call: TRBJ1-1
clone_size: NA
cdr3_aa: CASSPHTNTEAFF
cdr3_nt: TGTGCCAGCAGTCCACACACGAACACTGAAGCTTTCTTT

v_call: TRBV28
d_call: TRBD2
j_call: TRBJ2-1
clone_size: few
cdr3_aa: CASSFELAGGYNEQFF
cdr3_nt: TGTGCCAGCAGTTTTGAGCTAGCGGGGGGATACAATGAGCAGTTCTTC

v_call: TRBV19
d_call: TRBD1
j_call: TRBJ1-4
clone_size: few
cdr3_aa: CASSPETGAFNEKLFF
cdr3_nt: TGTGCCAGTAGTCCAGAGACAGGGGCCTTCAATGAAAAACTGTTTTTT

v_call: TRBV7-9
d_call: NA
j_call: TRBJ1-1
clone_size: many
cdr3_aa: CASSLGGLDTEAFF
cdr3_nt: TGTGCCAGCAGCTTAGGGGGGCTAGACACTGAAGCTTTCTTT

v_call: TRBV7-2
d_call: NA
j_call: TRBJ2-3
clone_size: many
cdr3_aa: CASSLEGYTQYF
cdr3_nt: TGTGCCAGCAGCTTAGAGGGTTATACGCAGTATTTT

v_call: TRBV7-8
d_call: NA
j_call: TRBJ1-2
clone_size: many
cdr3_aa: CASSFGGWTADGYTF
cdr3_nt: TGTGCCAGCAGCTTTGGAGGGTGGACAGCAGATGGCTACACCTTC

v_call: TRBV9
d_call: TRBD2
j_call: TRBJ2-1
clone_size: few
cdr3_aa: CASSVARTSGGNEQFF
cdr3_nt: TGTGCCAGCAGCGTAGCTCGGACTAGCGGGGGCAATGAGCAGTTCTTC

v_call: TRBV2
d_call: NA
j_call: TRBJ2-7
clone_size: NA
cdr3_aa: CASRAEDSTYEQYF
cdr3_nt: TGTGCCAGCAGGGCGGAGGATTCAACCTACGAGCAGTACTTC

v_call: TRBV29-1
d_call: TRBD1
j_call: TRBJ2-2
clone_size: few
cdr3_aa: CSVAGGASGELFF
cdr3_nt: TGCAGCGTTGCAGGGGGCGCCTCCGGGGAGCTGTTTTTT

v_call: TRBV7-9
d_call: TRBD1
j_call: TRBJ1-1
clone_size: NA
cdr3_aa: CASSTVQGLNTEAFF
cdr3_nt: TGTGCCAGCAGCACGGTACAGGGGCTGAACACTGAAGCTTTCTTT

v_call: TRBV12-3/TRBV12-4
d_call: NA
j_call: TRBJ2-1
clone_size: many
cdr3_aa: CASSFTKRQATEQFF
cdr3_nt: TGTGCCAGCAGTTTCACTAAGAGACAGGCCACGGAGCAGTTCTTC

v_call: TRBV6-1
d_call: NA
j_call: TRBJ2-7
clone_size: NA
cdr3_aa: CASSEARGAQFPYEQYF
cdr3_nt: TGTGCCAGCAGTGAGGCGAGGGGGGCTCAATTCCCCTACGAGCAGTACTTC

v_call: TRBV5-4
d_call: TRBD2
j_call: TRBJ2-5
clone_size: few
cdr3_aa: CASSFGLAGGGTQYF
cdr3_nt: TGTGCCAGCAGCTTCGGACTAGCCGGGGGGGGGACCCAGTACTTC

v_call: TRBV7-3
d_call: NA
j_call: TRBJ2-1
clone_size: NA
cdr3_aa: CASSLGQGGPSYNEQFF
cdr3_nt: TGTGCCAGCAGCTTAGGTCAGGGGGGCCCATCCTACAATGAGCAGTTCTTC

v_call: TRBV25-1
d_call: NA
j_call: TRBJ1-2
clone_size: NA
cdr3_aa: CASSEYGGRDYGYTF
cdr3_nt: TGTGCCAGCAGTGAATACGGGGGGCGTGACTATGGCTACACCTTC

v_call: TRBV7-9
d_call: NA
j_call: TRBJ2-1
clone_size: NA
cdr3_aa: CASSFSGGPANEQFF
cdr3_nt: TGTGCCAGCAGCTTTTCGGGGGGCCCTGCCAATGAGCAGTTCTTC

v_call: TRBV12-3/TRBV12-4
d_call: NA
j_call: TRBJ1-5
clone_size: NA
cdr3_aa: CASTHSNQPQHF
cdr3_nt: TGTGCCAGCACCCACAGCAATCAGCCCCAGCATTTT

v_call: TRBV6-2/TRBV6-3
d_call: TRBD2
j_call: TRBJ2-1
clone_size: once
cdr3_aa: CASLRLAGSYNEQFF
cdr3_nt: TGTGCCAGCCTAAGACTAGCTGGGTCCTACAATGAGCAGTTCTTC

v_call: TRBV6-6
d_call: TRBD2
j_call: TRBJ2-2
clone_size: few
cdr3_aa: CASSYQAGALNTGELFF
cdr3_nt: TGTGCCAGCAGTTACCAAGCGGGGGCCCTTAACACCGGGGAGCTGTTTTTT

v_call: TRBV28
d_call: NA
j_call: TRBJ1-2
clone_size: NA
cdr3_aa: CASSLRGAQRNYGYTF
cdr3_nt: TGTGCCAGCAGCCTACGAGGGGCACAAAGGAACTATGGCTACACCTTC

v_call: TRBV12-3/TRBV12-4
d_call: TRBD1
j_call: TRBJ1-6
clone_size: NA
cdr3_aa: CASSFGTGVYNSPLHF
cdr3_nt: TGTGCCAGCAGTTTCGGGACAGGGGTCTATAATTCACCCCTCCACTTT

v_call: TRBV27
d_call: NA
j_call: TRBJ1-6
clone_size: NA
cdr3_aa: CASKGARNSPLHF
cdr3_nt: TGTGCCAGCAAGGGAGCACGTAATTCACCCCTCCACTTT

v_call: TRBV6-6
d_call: NA
j_call: TRBJ1-4
clone_size: NA
cdr3_aa: CASSPDRNEKLFF
cdr3_nt: TGTGCCAGCAGCCCCGACAGAAATGAAAAACTGTTTTTT

v_call: TRBV7-9
d_call: TRBD1
j_call: TRBJ2-3
clone_size: NA
cdr3_aa: CASRDRSTDTQYF
cdr3_nt: TGTGCCAGCCGGGACAGAAGCACAGATACGCAGTATTTT

v_call: TRBV6-6
d_call: NA
j_call: TRBJ2-3
clone_size: NA
cdr3_aa: CASKIPAGEDRSSTDTQYF
cdr3_nt: TGTGCCAGCAAAATACCGGCCGGAGAGGATCGTTCTAGCACAGATACGCAGTATTTT

v_call: TRBV4-2
d_call: TRBD2
j_call: TRBJ2-5
clone_size: few
cdr3_aa: CASARGTSRETQYF
cdr3_nt: TGTGCCTCGGCCCGAGGGACTAGCAGAGAGACCCAGTACTTC

v_call: TRBV7-6
d_call: TRBD2
j_call: TRBJ2-5
clone_size: many
cdr3_aa: CASSSSPTAGETQYF
cdr3_nt: TGTGCCAGCAGTTCTAGCCCGACAGCGGGGGAGACCCAGTACTTC

v_call: TRBV12-3/TRBV12-4
d_call: TRBD2
j_call: TRBJ2-1
clone_size: few
cdr3_aa: CASSVTSVEQFF
cdr3_nt: TGTGCCAGCAGTGTAACTAGCGTCGAGCAGTTCTTC

v_call: TRBV2
d_call: NA
j_call: TRBJ2-7
clone_size: NA
cdr3_aa: CASLGTQPSYEQYF
cdr3_nt: TGTGCCAGCCTTGGGACGCAGCCATCCTACGAGCAGTACTTC

v_call: TRBV7-6
d_call: NA
j_call: TRBJ2-1
clone_size: few
cdr3_aa: CASSLDPLNEQFF
cdr3_nt: TGTGCCAGCAGCTTAGATCCCTTGAATGAGCAGTTCTTC

v_call: TRBV3-1
d_call: NA
j_call: TRBJ1-5
clone_size: NA
cdr3_aa: CASSQGKFTGNQPQHF
cdr3_nt: TGTGCCAGCAGCCAAGGGAAGTTTACAGGTAATCAGCCCCAGCATTTT

v_call: TRBV7-9
d_call: NA
j_call: TRBJ2-3
clone_size: NA
cdr3_aa: CASITRDISTDTQYF
cdr3_nt: TGTGCCAGCATCACTCGAGACATAAGCACAGATACGCAGTATTTT

v_call: TRBV27
d_call: NA
j_call: TRBJ1-5
clone_size: NA
cdr3_aa: CASSSLPLRFNQPQHF
cdr3_nt: TGTGCCAGCAGTTCCCTCCCTTTGCGGTTCAATCAGCCCCAGCATTTT

v_call: TRBV4-1
d_call: NA
j_call: TRBJ1-4
clone_size: NA
cdr3_aa: CASSQESGKLFF
cdr3_nt: TGCGCCAGCAGCCAAGAATCTGGAAAACTGTTTTTT

v_call: TRBV14
d_call: TRBD2
j_call: TRBJ2-3
clone_size: few
cdr3_aa: CASSQDWNGGVLYGTDTQYF
cdr3_nt: TGTGCCAGCAGCCAAGATTGGAACGGGGGGGTACTTTACGGCACAGATACGCAGTATTTT

v_call: TRBV4-3
d_call: NA
j_call: TRBJ2-7
clone_size: NA
cdr3_aa: CASSQDASSPERYF
cdr3_nt: TGCGCCAGCAGCCAAGATGCGTCGTCCCCGGAGCGTTACTTC

v_call: TRBV4-2
d_call: NA
j_call: TRBJ1-6
clone_size: few
cdr3_aa: CASSQEGTGGPLHF
cdr3_nt: TGTGCCAGCAGCCAAGAGGGAACAGGTGGACCCCTCCACTTT

v_call: TRBV13
d_call: NA
j_call: TRBJ2-5
clone_size: NA
cdr3_aa: CASNLGTQGETQYF
cdr3_nt: TGTGCCAGCAATCTCGGGACCCAGGGGGAGACCCAGTACTTC

v_call: TRBV4-1
d_call: NA
j_call: TRBJ2-7
clone_size: NA
cdr3_aa: CASSQDLFGRREQYF
cdr3_nt: TGCGCCAGCAGCCAAGATTTATTTGGAAGACGCGAGCAGTACTTC

v_call: TRBV20-1
d_call: NA
j_call: TRBJ1-1
clone_size: NA
cdr3_aa: CSASGPILVHMNTEAFF
cdr3_nt: TGCAGTGCTAGTGGGCCTATACTCGTTCACATGAACACTGAAGCTTTCTTT

v_call: TRBV19
d_call: TRBD1
j_call: TRBJ2-1
clone_size: few
cdr3_aa: CASSLGTDPTFF
cdr3_nt: TGTGCCAGTAGTCTTGGGACAGATCCCACGTTCTTC

v_call: TRBV24-1
d_call: TRBD1
j_call: TRBJ2-1
clone_size: few
cdr3_aa: CATSSTGGAGNEQFF
cdr3_nt: TGTGCCACCAGTTCTACAGGGGGCGCGGGCAATGAGCAGTTCTTC

v_call: TRBV19
d_call: NA
j_call: TRBJ2-1
clone_size: few
cdr3_aa: CASSTDSNSYNEQFF
cdr3_nt: TGTGCCAGTAGCACTGACTCTAACTCCTACAATGAGCAGTTCTTC

v_call: TRBV7-9
d_call: NA
j_call: TRBJ1-1
clone_size: many
cdr3_aa: CASRLTSQQGLNTEAFF
cdr3_nt: TGTGCCAGCAGACTCACATCGCAACAGGGACTGAACACTGAAGCTTTCTTT

v_call: TRBV7-2
d_call: NA
j_call: TRBJ2-1
clone_size: few
cdr3_aa: CASSSLNYNEQFF
cdr3_nt: TGTGCCAGCAGTTCCCTCAACTACAATGAGCAGTTCTTC

v_call: TRBV7-8
d_call: NA
j_call: TRBJ1-5
clone_size: NA
cdr3_aa: CASNLEGGVAQHF
cdr3_nt: TGTGCCAGCAACTTAGAGGGGGGGGTGGCCCAGCATTTT

v_call: TRBV12-3/TRBV12-4
d_call: TRBD1
j_call: TRBJ1-1
clone_size: NA
cdr3_aa: CASSLPWTGDTEAFF
cdr3_nt: TGTGCCAGCAGTTTACCCTGGACAGGGGACACTGAAGCTTTCTTT